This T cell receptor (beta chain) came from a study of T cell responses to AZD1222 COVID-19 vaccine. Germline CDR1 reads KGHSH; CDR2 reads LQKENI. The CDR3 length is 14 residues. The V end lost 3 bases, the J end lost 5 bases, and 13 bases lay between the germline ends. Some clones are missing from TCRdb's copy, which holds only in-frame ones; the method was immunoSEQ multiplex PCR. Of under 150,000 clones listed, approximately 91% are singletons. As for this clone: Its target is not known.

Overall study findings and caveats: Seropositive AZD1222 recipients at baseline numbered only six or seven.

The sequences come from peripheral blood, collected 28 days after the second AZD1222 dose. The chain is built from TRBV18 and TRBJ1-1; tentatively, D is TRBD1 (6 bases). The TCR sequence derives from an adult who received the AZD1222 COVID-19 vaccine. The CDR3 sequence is CASSPRRGETEAFF. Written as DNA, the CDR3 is TGTGCCAGCTCACCCCGCAGGGGAGAAACTGAAGCTTTCTTT.